Included here is one T cell receptor beta chain sequence, with context. Unmatched junction bases numbered 6, after V lost 0 bases and J lost 1 base. This CDR3 contains 16 residues. Germline values: CDR1 MGHRA, CDR2 YSYEKL. Original handling: Reference gene primer amplification in the assay estimated nucleated cell counts. The assay was immunoSEQ multiplex PCR, and TCRdb's table has in-frame clones only and misses some. The V and J calls and clone size are taken from that table; D and trimming were inferred from the DNA. The data show about 240,000 clones, with approximately 87% seen just once and around 6.5% held by the top ten. The data belong to a study of blood T cell repertoires in COVID-19. Study-level background: Some COVID-19 samples were acute and others convalescent; all came from the United States, Italy and Spain. The cDNA or gDNA used as material had been derived from T cells, B-cell-depleted T cells, or PBMCs.

The sample consisted of peripheral blood. This TCR was recovered from a man aged 60 to 69 with acute or convalescent COVID-19. The V and J genes are TRBV4-1 and TRBJ2-7; 7 bases match TRBD1. The CDR3 nucleotides are TGCGCCAGCAGCCAAGACCCTCCAGGGGGATCCTACGAGCAGTACTTC. Translation gives CASSQDPPGGSYEQYF.